This entry features one T cell receptor (beta chain) sequence. Its ends do not fully match the called genes, so a read error is possible. Measured with immunoSEQ multiplex PCR; TCRdb has only the in-frame clones, and not every one. In the table there are some 200,000 clones, 80% to 90% of which are singletons. This record belongs to a study of blood T cell repertoires in COVID-19. Study in general: Whether acute or convalescent, the COVID-19 samples came from the United States, Italy and Spain. In each case, the material was cDNA or gDNA derived from T cells, B-cell-depleted T cells, or PBMCs.

The CDR3 extends over 13 amino acids. Per germline, CDR1 KGHDR and CDR2 SFDVKD. The sequence derives from a woman aged 45-65 years in a cohort exposed to, infected with or recovered from COVID-19 (not recorded which). The sample consisted of PBMCs or T cells enriched from blood (not recorded which). This chain connects TRBV24-1 to TRBJ2-1, with D perhaps matching TRBD2 (6 bases). The CDR3 region is CATSDDYSGKWVF. The CDR3 DNA sequence: TGTGCCACCAGTGATGACTATAGCGGAAAATGGGTCTTC.